The 3 T cell receptor beta chains reported below all come from one sample, sequenced in a study of blood T cell repertoires in COVID-19. The data were produced by immunoSEQ multiplex PCR, yet TCRdb's version contains in-frame clones alone and is incomplete. This table holds about 120,000 clones, around four fifths found once. The sample consisted of peripheral blood. These receptors originate from a man aged 60 to 69 with active or convalescent COVID-19.

The genes are TRBV5-1 and TRBJ2-1; TRBD2 matches 7 bases. The CDR3 is made up of 16 amino acids. Looked up from germline, CDR1 is SGHRS and CDR2 is YFSETQ. After removal of 0 bases from V and 4 bases from J, the junction contained 7 bases not matched to a gene. This chain's CDR3 is CASSLVASGGYNEQFF. CDR3 nucleotides: TGCGCCAGCAGCTTGGTGGCTAGCGGAGGGTACAATGAGCAGTTCTTC.

This clone was detected only once. The chain couples TRBV7-3 to TRBJ2-3; D uncertain. There are 14 residues in the CDR3. V lost 5 bases and J lost 0, with 9 bases in between. Looked up from germline, CDR1 is SGHTA and CDR2 is FQGTGA. The CDR3 nucleotides are TGTGCCAGCAGCCCCGCCGCGAGCACAGATACGCAGTATTTT. This codes for CASSPAASTDTQYF.

This chain uses TRBV4-3 with TRBJ1-2; D is unresolved. The CDR3 covers 15 residues. The germline gives CDR1 LGHNA, CDR2 YSLEER. The V and J ends lost 4 bases and 10 bases respectively, with 22 bases between them. In nucleotides, the CDR3 is TGCGCCAGCAGCCCAACGGGGTTTGTAGTGGGAAACTACACCTTC. It encodes CASSPTGFVVGNYTF.